What follows describes a single T cell receptor beta chain. The source of the sample is a study of shared clonotypes between healthy human individuals. V lost 5 bases to trimming and J lost 4 bases, with 18 bases between them. Looked up from germline, CDR1 is SGHNT and CDR2 is YYREEE (reference sequence). This CDR3 region has 15 residues. Here immunoSEQ multiplex PCR was the method, and the copy in TCRdb shows in-frame clones only, minus some. The sample carries over 1.5 million clones, 95% to 99% recorded once. The chain uses TRBV5-4 and TRBJ1-2, with D hard to call. This TCR derives from a man in his thirties or forties in good health. The sequencing input was naive CD4+ T cells sorted from blood. The subset: CD45RA+ positively selected. The CDR3, as DNA: TGTGCCAGCAGTAGTGGGCAGCTAGGATCCTATGGCTACACCTTC. The encoded protein is CASSSGQLGSYGYTF.